This TCR beta chain was identified during a study of T cells in Graves' hyperthyroidism and ophthalmopathy. Graves' hyperthyroidism is called stable when ophthalmopathy does not progress within 18 months. The hyperthyroidism was newly diagnosed and had lasted under 2 months; the patients were aged 18 to 65. Study-wide findings and caveats: Blood also carried most thyroid clonotypes expanded above 0.001.

Concerning this clonotype: Its antigen is still unknown. The junction departs from germline at one end; a sequencing error may be responsible.

Amplified TCR beta CDR3 regions came from RNA transcripts. The HTBI set primed first-round TCR CDR3 RT-PCR. One entry per CDR3 protein, called by TCRdb with MiXCR from the multiplex PCR reads. The table has approximately 95,000 distinct CDR3 sequences, roughly 37% seen once; the top ten hold approximately 10%. This CDR3 region has 13 residues. Germline CDR1 is MNHEY and CDR2 is SVGAGI. This TCR came from a woman aged 25 to 45 with Graves' hyperthyroidism. The V and J genes are TRBV6-5 and TRBJ2-7; TRBD1 might be the D (6 bases). Sequenced material: peripheral blood or thyroid tissue (not recorded which). Here the CDR3 reads CAISGVQGYEQYF. As DNA, the CDR3 is TGTGCCATCAGTGGCGTACAGGGCTACGAGCAGTACTTC.